This T cell receptor (beta chain) was retrieved from a study of shared clonotypes between healthy human individuals. As defined, naive CD8 cells were CD45RO-negative and positively selected for CCR7, with terminally differentiated effector memory CD45RA+ cells excluded. Healthy and HIV-negative, the adult donors had no recent acute infections or vaccinations. The table came from immunoSEQ multiplex PCR; TCRdb's copy has only in-frame clones and leaves some out. The sample holds under 850,000 clones, around 93% seen once. CDR1 and CDR2 from the germline V gene are SGHKS and YYEKEE (reference sequence). The CDR3 extends over 17 amino acids. Trimming removed 0 bases from V and 7 bases from J, with 20 bases in between.

Sample: naive CD8+ T cells sorted from blood. This sequence joins TRBV5-5 and TRBJ1-5, with D possibly being TRBD1 (5 bases). This TCR was sampled from a man aged 30 to 45 in good health. CDR3 bases: TGTGCCAGCAGCTTGGTAGGCGTCAGGGACGTTGGACAGCCCCAGCATTTT. Translated: CASSLVGVRDVGQPQHF.